This T cell receptor beta chain was recorded in a study of blood T cells in healthy people across ages (dated by TCRdb to between 2014 and 2016). Context from the whole study: In model experiments, template switching captured roughly one uniquely barcoded TCR beta cDNA molecule for every two T cells. For two donors (one aged 18 to 29 and one aged 80 or older), the study analyzed two additional independent replicas of 1 million unique cDNA reads from the same blood draw. The study measured age-related changes in TCR beta repertoire diversity using deep sequencing normalized with unique cDNA molecular identifiers. The donors were divided into four age groups: young (average roughly 15 years), middle-aged (over 35), aged (around 59) and long-lived (roughly 82). Donors of different ages were randomly distributed across sequencing lanes to avoid experimental bias. Overall study outcomes, separate from this receptor: Observed TCR beta diversity per million T cells fell roughly linearly with age, and a significant reduction was already apparent by age around 40. A strong correlation was found between observed TCR beta diversity and the percentage of naive T cells measured by flow cytometry. Because the CMV infection status of the donors was unknown, age-related changes in expanded clonotypes may potentially have been confounded. Conclusive comparison of naive and antigen-experienced compartments was prevented by the profiling of bulk unsorted PBMCs. Compared with the aged group, the long-lived group had more naive CD4+ T cells, fewer expanded clones and increased TCR diversity, a pattern suggesting age selection. Estimates of total diversity from one million sequenced T cells were regarded as lower bounds and underestimates.

Donors were under 40 systemically healthy Caucasian individuals from Russia aged roughly 6 to 100 years. Each donor gave approximately 10 milliliters of peripheral blood, collected into EDTA-treated Vacutainer tubes. Ficoll-Paque density-gradient centrifugation was used to isolate PBMCs, with at least 7 million obtained per sample. Trizol reagent was used to extract total RNA from the PBMCs, yielding at least 6 micrograms per sample. For every donor, flow cytometry on a PBMC aliquot measured the percentage of naive CD45RAhigh/CD27high T cells. The V and J ends are trimmed by 4 bases and 0 bases, leaving 13 bases between them. The germline V gene (reference sequence) supplies CDR1 DFQATT and CDR2 SNEGSKA. The CDR3, cysteine through phenylalanine, is 15 amino acids long. Left in the record is the CDR3 DNA by itself, 45 bases read in frame from the first base. Concerning this clonotype: What this receptor recognizes is not known. Per-nucleotide qualities are absent, and no much larger clonotype sits a single base away.

Receptor amplification or capture employed 5' RACE. The sample was run on an Illumina HiSeq 2500. The second PCR ran for roughly 7 to 11 cycles and used a J-beta primer mix along with a sample-barcoded 5' primer. A template-switch 5' adaptor carrying 12 random nucleotides introduced a unique molecular identifier onto each TCR beta cDNA molecule. Each sample yielded at least 3 million CDR3-containing paired-end reads. The Mint cDNA synthesis kit, primed by a TRBC-specific oligonucleotide, was used to synthesize first-strand cDNA from all RNA. Following uracil-DNA glycosylase treatment, all cDNA underwent a first 18-cycle PCR with the universal primers M1SS and BC2_uni_R. As for how the authors treated the data: Normalization of each sample was performed by random selection of 1 million high-quality reads, each carrying a distinct molecular identifier. Instead of being binned into consensus sequences, reads that shared molecular identifiers were thrown out. MiTCR, set to a Q25 quality threshold and the strictest error-elimination algorithm, was used for CDR3 identification, clonotype clustering and error correction. Lower-bound total TCR beta diversity was estimated with a nonparametric unseen species model using Euler transformation. TCRdb reprocessed the public reads (quality trimming at Q25 with fastp, clone calling with MiXCR) and kept in-frame beta chains. Each CDR3 protein appears once, grouped with its most common genes and DNA. It is TCRdb's table, rather than the study itself, that gives the V and J calls and clone size. The sample profile shows some 1.7 million distinct CDR3 sequences; roughly 28% of them were found once. Together, the top ten hold 7% to 9% of the sample.

The sequenced sample consisted of blood. The clonotype originates from a woman in her twenties or thirties in good health. The chain is made from TRBV20-1 and TRBJ1-5; there is no confident call for the D gene. The DNA reads as follows: TGCAGTGCTAACACCCCCCATTATAGCAATCAGCCCCAGCATTTT. It codes for CSANTPHYSNQPQHF.